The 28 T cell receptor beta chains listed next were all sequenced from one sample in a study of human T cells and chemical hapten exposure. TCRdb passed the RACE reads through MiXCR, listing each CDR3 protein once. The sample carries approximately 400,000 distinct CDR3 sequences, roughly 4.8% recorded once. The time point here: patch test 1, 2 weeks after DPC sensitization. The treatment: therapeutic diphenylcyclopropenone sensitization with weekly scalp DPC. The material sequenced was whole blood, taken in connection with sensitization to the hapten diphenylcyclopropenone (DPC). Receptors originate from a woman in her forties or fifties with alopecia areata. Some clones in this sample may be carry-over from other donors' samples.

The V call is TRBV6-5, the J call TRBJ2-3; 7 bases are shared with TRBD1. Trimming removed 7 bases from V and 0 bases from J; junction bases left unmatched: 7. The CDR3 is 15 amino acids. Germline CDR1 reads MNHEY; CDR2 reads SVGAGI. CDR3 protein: CASNPTGPSTDTQYF. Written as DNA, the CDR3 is TGTGCCAGCAACCCGACAGGGCCTAGCACAGATACGCAGTATTTT.

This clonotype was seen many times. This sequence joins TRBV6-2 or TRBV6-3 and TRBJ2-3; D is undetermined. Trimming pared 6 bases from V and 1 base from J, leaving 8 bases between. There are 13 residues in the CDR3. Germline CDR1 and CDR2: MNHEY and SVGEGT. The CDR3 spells CASSPQRTDTQYF. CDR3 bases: TGTGCCAGCAGCCCCCAACGCACAGATACGCAGTATTTT.

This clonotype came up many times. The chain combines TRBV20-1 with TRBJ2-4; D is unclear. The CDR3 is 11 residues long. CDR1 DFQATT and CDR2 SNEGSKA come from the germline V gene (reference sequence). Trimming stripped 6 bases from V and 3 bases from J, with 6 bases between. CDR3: CSAESKNIQYF. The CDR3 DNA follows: TGCAGTGCCGAGAGCAAAAACATTCAGTACTTC.

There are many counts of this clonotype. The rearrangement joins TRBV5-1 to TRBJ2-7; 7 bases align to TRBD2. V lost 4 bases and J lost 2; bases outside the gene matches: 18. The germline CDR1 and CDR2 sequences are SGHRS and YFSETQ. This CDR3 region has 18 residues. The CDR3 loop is CASSPEVGGSARAYEQYF. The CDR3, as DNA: TGCGCCAGCAGCCCGGAGGTTGGCGGGAGTGCCAGGGCCTACGAGCAGTACTTC.

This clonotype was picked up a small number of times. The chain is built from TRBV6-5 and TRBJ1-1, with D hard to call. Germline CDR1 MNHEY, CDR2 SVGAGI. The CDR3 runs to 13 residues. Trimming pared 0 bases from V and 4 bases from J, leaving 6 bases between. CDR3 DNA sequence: TGTGCCAGCAGTTACTCGGCAGTCACTGAAGCTTTCTTT. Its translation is CASSYSAVTEAFF.

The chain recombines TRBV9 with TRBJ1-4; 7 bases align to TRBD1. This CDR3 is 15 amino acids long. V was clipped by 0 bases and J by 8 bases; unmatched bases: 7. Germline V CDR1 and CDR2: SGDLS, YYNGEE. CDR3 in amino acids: CASSVEGGAAEKLFF. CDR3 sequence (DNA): TGTGCCAGCAGCGTAGAAGGGGGCGCTGCCGAAAAACTGTTTTTT.

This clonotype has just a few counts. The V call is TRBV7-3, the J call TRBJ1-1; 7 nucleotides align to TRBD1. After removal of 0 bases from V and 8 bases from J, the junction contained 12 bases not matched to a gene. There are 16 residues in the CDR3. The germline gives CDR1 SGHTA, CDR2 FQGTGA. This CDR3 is CASSLTRVDRVYEAFF. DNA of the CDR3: TGTGCCAGCAGCTTAACGCGGGTTGACAGGGTATACGAAGCTTTCTTT.

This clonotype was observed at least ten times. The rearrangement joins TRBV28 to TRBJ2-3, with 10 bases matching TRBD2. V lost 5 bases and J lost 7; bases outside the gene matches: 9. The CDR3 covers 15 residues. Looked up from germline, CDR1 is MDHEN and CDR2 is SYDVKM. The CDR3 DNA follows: TGTGCCAGCAGTCCCCTAGCGGGAGAATGGTATACGCAGTATTTT. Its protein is CASSPLAGEWYTQYF.

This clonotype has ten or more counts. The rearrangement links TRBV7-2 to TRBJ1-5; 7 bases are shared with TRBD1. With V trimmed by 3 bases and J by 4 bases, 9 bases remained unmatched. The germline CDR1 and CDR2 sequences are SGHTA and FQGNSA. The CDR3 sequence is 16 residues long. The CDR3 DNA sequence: TGTGCCAGCAGCTTGAACAGGGGACGCGAGAATCAGCCCCAGCATTTT. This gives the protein CASSLNRGRENQPQHF.

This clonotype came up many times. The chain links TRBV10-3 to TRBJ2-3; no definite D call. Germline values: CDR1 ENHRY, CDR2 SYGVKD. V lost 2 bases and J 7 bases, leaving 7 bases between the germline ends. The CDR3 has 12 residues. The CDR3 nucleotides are TGTGCCATCAGTGAGGGCGGAAATACGCAGTATTTT. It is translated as CAISEGGNTQYF.

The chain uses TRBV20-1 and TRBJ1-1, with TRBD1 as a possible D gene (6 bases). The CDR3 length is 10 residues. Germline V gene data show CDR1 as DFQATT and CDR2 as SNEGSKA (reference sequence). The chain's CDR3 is CSAGQLLAFF. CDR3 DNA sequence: TGCAGCGCCGGACAGCTGCTGGCTTTCTTT.

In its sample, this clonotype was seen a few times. This CDR3 is CASSPSTGGGETQYF. CDR3 nucleotides: TGTGCCAGCAGCCCTTCAACAGGTGGAGGGGAGACCCAGTACTTC. The genes are TRBV5-4 and TRBJ2-5, with D maybe TRBD2 (6 bases). V dropped 4 bases and J dropped 5 bases, with 18 bases sitting between them. The CDR3 covers 15 residues. CDR1 is SGHNT and CDR2 is YYREEE in the germline V gene (reference sequence). Looking up the rest from reference TRBV5-4 and TRBJ2-5 gives the full variable domain: ETGVTQSPTHLIKTRGQQVTLRCSSQSGHNTVSWYQQALGQGPQFIFQYYREEENGRGNFPPRFSGLQFPNYSSELNVNALELDDSALYLCASSPSTGGGETQYFGPGTRLLVL.

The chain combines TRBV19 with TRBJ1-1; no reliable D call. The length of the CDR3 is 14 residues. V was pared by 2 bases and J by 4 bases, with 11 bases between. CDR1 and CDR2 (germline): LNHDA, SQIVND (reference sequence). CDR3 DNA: TGTGCCAGTAGTATATCGGACGGAACCACTGAAGCTTTCTTT. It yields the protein CASSISDGTTEAFF.

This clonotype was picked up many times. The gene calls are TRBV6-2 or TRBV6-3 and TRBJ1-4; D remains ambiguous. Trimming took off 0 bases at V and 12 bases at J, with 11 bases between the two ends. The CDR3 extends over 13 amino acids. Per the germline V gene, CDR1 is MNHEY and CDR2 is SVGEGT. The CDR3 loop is CASSYSTDFELFF. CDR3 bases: TGTGCCAGCAGTTACTCGACGGATTTCGAACTGTTTTTT.

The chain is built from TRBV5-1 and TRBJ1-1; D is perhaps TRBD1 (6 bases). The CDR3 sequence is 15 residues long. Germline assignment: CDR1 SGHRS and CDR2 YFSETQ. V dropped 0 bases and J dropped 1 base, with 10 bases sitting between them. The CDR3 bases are TGCGCCAGCAGCTTGGATGTAGGGGGGAACACTGAAGCTTTCTTT. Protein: CASSLDVGGNTEAFF.

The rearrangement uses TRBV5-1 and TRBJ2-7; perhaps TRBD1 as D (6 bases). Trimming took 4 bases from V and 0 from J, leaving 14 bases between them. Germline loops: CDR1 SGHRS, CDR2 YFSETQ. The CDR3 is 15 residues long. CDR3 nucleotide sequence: TGCGCCAGCAGCACCGGGACACCGCTCTCCTACGAGCAGTACTTC. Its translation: CASSTGTPLSYEQYF.

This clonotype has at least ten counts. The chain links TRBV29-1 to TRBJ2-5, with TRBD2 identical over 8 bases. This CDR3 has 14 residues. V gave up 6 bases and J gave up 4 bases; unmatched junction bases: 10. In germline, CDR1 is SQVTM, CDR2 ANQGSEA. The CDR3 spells CSVAGTRDGETQYF. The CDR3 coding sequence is TGCAGCGTCGCCGGGACTAGAGATGGAGAGACCCAGTACTTC.

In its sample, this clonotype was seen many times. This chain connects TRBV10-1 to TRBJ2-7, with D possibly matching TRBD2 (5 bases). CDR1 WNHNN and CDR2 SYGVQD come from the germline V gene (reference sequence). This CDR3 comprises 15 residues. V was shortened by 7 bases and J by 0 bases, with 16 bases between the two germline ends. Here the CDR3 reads CASILSGKPSYEQYF. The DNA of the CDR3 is TGCGCCAGCATTCTATCGGGAAAACCCTCCTACGAGCAGTACTTC.

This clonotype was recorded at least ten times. The CDR3 reads CAISRDRGLATNEKLFF. The CDR3 region has the DNA TGTGCCATCAGTAGGGACAGGGGGTTGGCAACTAATGAAAAACTGTTTTTT. The chain is built from TRBV10-3 and TRBJ1-4, with 11 bases identical to TRBD1. Germline V gene sequence: CDR1 ENHRY, CDR2 SYGVKD. CDR3 size: 17 residues. V shed 5 bases and J 0 bases; nucleotides not matched to a gene: 5.

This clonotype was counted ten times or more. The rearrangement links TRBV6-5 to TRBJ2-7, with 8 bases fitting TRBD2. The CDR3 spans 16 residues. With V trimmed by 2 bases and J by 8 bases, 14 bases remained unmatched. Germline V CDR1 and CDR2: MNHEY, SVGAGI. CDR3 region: CASSYLPLAEPTKQYF. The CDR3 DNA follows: TGTGCCAGCAGTTACCTACCACTAGCGGAACCTACGAAGCAGTACTTC.

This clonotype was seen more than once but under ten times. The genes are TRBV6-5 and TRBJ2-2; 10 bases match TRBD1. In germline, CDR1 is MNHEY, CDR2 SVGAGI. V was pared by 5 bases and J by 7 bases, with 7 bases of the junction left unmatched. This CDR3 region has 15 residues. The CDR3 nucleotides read TGTGCCAGCAGTATAGACAGGGGGCTGATCGGGGAGCTGTTTTTT. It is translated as CASSIDRGLIGELFF.

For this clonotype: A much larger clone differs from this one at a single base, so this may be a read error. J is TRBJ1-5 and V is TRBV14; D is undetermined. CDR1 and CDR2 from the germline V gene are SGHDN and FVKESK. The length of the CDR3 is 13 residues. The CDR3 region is CASSQDSNHPQHF. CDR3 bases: TGTGCCAGCAGCCAAGATAGCAATCATCCCCAGCATTTT.

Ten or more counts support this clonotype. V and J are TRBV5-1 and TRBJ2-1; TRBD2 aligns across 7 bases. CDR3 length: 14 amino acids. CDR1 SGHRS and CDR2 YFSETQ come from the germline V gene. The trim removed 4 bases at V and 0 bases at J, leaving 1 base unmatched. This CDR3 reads CASSRGGSYNEQFF. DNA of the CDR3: TGCGCCAGCAGCCGCGGGGGCTCCTACAATGAGCAGTTCTTC.

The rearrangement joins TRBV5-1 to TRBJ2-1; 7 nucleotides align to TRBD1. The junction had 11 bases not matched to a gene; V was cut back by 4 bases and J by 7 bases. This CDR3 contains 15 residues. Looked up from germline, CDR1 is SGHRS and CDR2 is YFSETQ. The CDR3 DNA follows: TGCGCCAGCAGCGGGGGACAGCCGGGTTTGAATGAGCAGTTCTTC. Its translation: CASSGGQPGLNEQFF. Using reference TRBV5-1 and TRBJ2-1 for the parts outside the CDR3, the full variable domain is KAGVTQTPRYLIKTRGQQVTLSCSPISGHRSVSWYQQTPGQGLQFLFEYFSETQRNKGNFPGRFSGRQFSNSRSEMNVSTLELGDSALYLCASSGGQPGLNEQFFGPGTRLTVL.

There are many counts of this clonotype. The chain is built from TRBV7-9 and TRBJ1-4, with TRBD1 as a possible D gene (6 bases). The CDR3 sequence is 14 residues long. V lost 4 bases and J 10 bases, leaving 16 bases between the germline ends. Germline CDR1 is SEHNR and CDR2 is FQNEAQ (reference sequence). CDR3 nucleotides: TGTGCCAGCAGCTCCGGGATACAGGGAGGAAAACTGTTTTTT. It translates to CASSSGIQGGKLFF.

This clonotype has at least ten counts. The CDR3 coding sequence is TGTGCCAGCAGCCGGACAGAAGTTAATGAAAAACTGTTTTTT. Amino acids: CASSRTEVNEKLFF. The chain carries TRBV7-9 and TRBJ1-4; tentative D call: TRBD1 (6 bases). Looked up from germline, CDR1 is SEHNR and CDR2 is FQNEAQ (reference sequence). V was shortened by 5 bases and J by 4 bases, with 11 bases between the two germline ends. CDR3 size: 14 residues. Full variable domain (rest looked up from reference TRBV7-9 and TRBJ1-4): DTGVSQNPRHKITKRGQNVTFRCDPISEHNRLYWYRQTLGQGPEFLTYFQNEAQLEKSRLLSDRFSAERPKGSFSTLEIQRTEQGDSAMYLCASSRTEVNEKLFFGSGTQLSVL.

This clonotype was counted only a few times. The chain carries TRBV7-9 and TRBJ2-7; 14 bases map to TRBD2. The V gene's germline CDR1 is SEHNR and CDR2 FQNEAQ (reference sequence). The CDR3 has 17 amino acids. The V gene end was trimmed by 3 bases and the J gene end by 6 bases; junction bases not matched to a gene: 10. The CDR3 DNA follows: TGTGCCAGCAGCTTTGGGACTAGCGGGAGCAATCCCCTCGAGCAGTACTTC. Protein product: CASSFGTSGSNPLEQYF. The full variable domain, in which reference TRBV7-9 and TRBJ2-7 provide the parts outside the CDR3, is DTGVSQNPRHKITKRGQNVTFRCDPISEHNRLYWYRQTLGQGPEFLTYFQNEAQLEKSRLLSDRFSAERPKGSFSTLEIQRTEQGDSAMYLCASSFGTSGSNPLEQYFGPGTRLTVT.

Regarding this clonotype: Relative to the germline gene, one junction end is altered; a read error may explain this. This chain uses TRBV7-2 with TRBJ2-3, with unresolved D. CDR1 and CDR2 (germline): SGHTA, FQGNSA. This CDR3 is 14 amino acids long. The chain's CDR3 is CASSLAGMAETQYF. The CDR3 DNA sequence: TGTGCCAGCAGCTTAGCGGGAATGGCAGAAACGCAGTATTTT.